A selection of T cell receptor beta chains follows, all from one sample in a study of human T cells and chemical hapten exposure. TCRdb passed the 5' RACE reads through MiXCR, listing each CDR3 protein once. The profile shows over 70,000 distinct CDR3 sequences, approximately 15% of them singletons. These receptors were taken from a female donor in good health. CDR3s include the opening cysteine and the closing phenylalanine or tryptophan. A D gene is named only where the DNA matches it firmly. Rows may omit the clone size; those that give it use once, few, many or a size class.

V gene,clone size,J gene,D gene,CDR3 DNA,CDR3 protein
TRBV28,-,TRBJ2-3,-,TGTGCCAGCAGCCCCATTAGCACAGATACGCAGTATTTT,CASSPISTDTQYF
TRBV5-1,-,TRBJ2-5,-,TGCGCCTCCAAGGATCAGACTGAAGAGACCCAGTACTTC,CASKDQTEETQYF
TRBV20-1,few,TRBJ2-3,TRBD2,TGCAGTGCTAGCGGGCTAGCGGATTCAGATACGCAGTATTTT,CSASGLADSDTQYF
TRBV7-2,few,TRBJ2-3,-,TGTGCCAGCAGCTTAGATCGGCAAAGACGGATGGATACGCAGTATTTT,CASSLDRQRRMDTQYF
TRBV7-2,-,TRBJ2-2,-,TGTGCCAGCAGCTGGACTTTGACAGGATTCACCGGGGAGCTGTTTTTT,CASSWTLTGFTGELFF
TRBV7-2,many,TRBJ1-4,-,TGTGCCAGCAGCCAACGGACGGGCCTTAATGAAAAACTGTTTTTT,CASSQRTGLNEKLFF
TRBV11-2,few,TRBJ2-2,-,TGTGCCAGCAGCTTAGTGTTCCTTGACAAGGCCGGGGAGCTGTTTTTT,CASSLVFLDKAGELFF
TRBV7-2,few,TRBJ2-1,TRBD2,TGTGCCAGCAGCTTAGGCGGGAGGGGTCCATGGAATGAGCAGTTCTTC,CASSLGGRGPWNEQFF
TRBV6-1,few,TRBJ2-7,-,TGTGCCAGCAGTGAACCCCAGTATACCTACGAGCAGTACTTC,CASSEPQYTYEQYF
TRBV2,few,TRBJ1-1,-,TGTGCCAGCAGTGAATGGTTGAACACTGAAGCTTTCTTT,CASSEWLNTEAFF
TRBV30,-,TRBJ1-1,-,TGTGCCTGGAGTGTAGGACCCTCATCGGGGGCTTTCTTT,CAWSVGPSSGAFF
TRBV20-1,medium-sized,TRBJ1-4,-,TGCAGTGCTAGGAGGACAGCCGCAACTAATGAAAAACTGTTTTTT,CSARRTAATNEKLFF
TRBV28,-,TRBJ2-1,TRBD2,TGTGCCAGCAGTTTAGCGGGAGGAGCCAACAATGAGCAGTTCTTC,CASSLAGGANNEQFF
TRBV30,-,TRBJ2-1,-,TGTGCCTGGGGCCTAGAGAAGCAGTTCTTC,CAWGLEKQFF
TRBV18,few,TRBJ1-6,TRBD1,TGTGCCAGCTCCTCCACAGGGGGCGCTTATTCACCCCTCCACTTT,CASSSTGGAYSPLHF
TRBV27,many,TRBJ1-3,-,TGTGCCAGCAGAGACAGTTCCTCTGGAAACACCATATATTTT,CASRDSSSGNTIYF
TRBV6-2/TRBV6-3,-,TRBJ1-2,-,TGTGCCAGCAGTTACATGAACTATGGCTACACCTTC,CASSYMNYGYTF
TRBV6-1,few,TRBJ2-1,-,TGTGCCAGCAGTTCTGACCCAAGCGGTGAGCAGTTCTTC,CASSSDPSGEQFF
TRBV3-1,few,TRBJ1-5,-,TGTGCCAGCAGCCGTGCGAATAGCAATCAGCCCCAGCATTTT,CASSRANSNQPQHF
TRBV5-6,few,TRBJ1-4,-,TGTGCCAGCAGCAGGAAGGGACGGAGAAATGAAAAACTGTTTTTT,CASSRKGRRNEKLFF
TRBV29-1,-,TRBJ2-7,-,TGCAGCGTTGCTGTGACAGACTACGAGCAGTACTTC,CSVAVTDYEQYF
TRBV27,few,TRBJ2-5,-,TGTGCCAGCTCTACGTGGGGAGGACAACAAGAGACCCAGTACTTC,CASSTWGGQQETQYF
TRBV12-3/TRBV12-4,-,TRBJ2-5,TRBD2,TGTGCCAGCAGTTTAGCTAGCGGGGGGGAAGAGACCCAGTACTTC,CASSLASGGEETQYF
TRBV19,few,TRBJ1-5,-,TGTGCCAGTAGTATACAGGCCAATAGCAATCAGCCCCAGCATTTT,CASSIQANSNQPQHF
TRBV11-2,few,TRBJ1-1,-,TGTGCCAGCAGCTTAGCCGGACAATGGGACACTGAAGCTTTCTTT,CASSLAGQWDTEAFF
TRBV20-1,many,TRBJ2-3,-,TGCAGTGCTACCCGAGTTCGGTCATCATCGGGAGATACGCAGTATTTT,CSATRVRSSSGDTQYF
TRBV7-9,-,TRBJ2-1,TRBD2,TGTGCCAGCAGCCATGGACTAGCGGGGAGCAATGAGCAGTTCTTC,CASSHGLAGSNEQFF
TRBV6-6,-,TRBJ2-7,TRBD1,TGTGCCAGCAGTCTGTTAGGACAGGGGGGCTACGAGCAGTACTTC,CASSLLGQGGYEQYF
TRBV29-1,few,TRBJ2-7,TRBD2,TGCAGCGTTGAAGATCGTAGCGGGGGGGGCGAGCAGTACTTC,CSVEDRSGGGEQYF
TRBV20-1,-,TRBJ2-5,-,TGCAGTGCCGTACGGACAGATCAAGAGACCCAGTACTTC,CSAVRTDQETQYF
TRBV5-5,few,TRBJ2-3,TRBD2,TGTGCCAGCAGCCCGAACCTAGCGGTTAGCACAGATACGCAGTATTTT,CASSPNLAVSTDTQYF
TRBV30,few,TRBJ1-1,-,TGTGCCTGGAGGGCCCAGGGACTCACTGAAGCTTTCTTT,CAWRAQGLTEAFF
TRBV28,-,TRBJ2-2,TRBD2,TGTGCCAGCAGTTTACCGGCGGGGGTTGAGACCGGGGAGCTGTTTTTT,CASSLPAGVETGELFF
TRBV27,few,TRBJ2-7,-,TGTGCCAGCAGTTTTACCTTTGCCGACGAGCAGTACTTC,CASSFTFADEQYF
TRBV24-1,once,TRBJ1-6,TRBD1,TGTGCCAAGGGGACAGCCAAAAGCTCCTATAATTCACCCCTCCACTTT,CAKGTAKSSYNSPLHF
TRBV2,-,TRBJ1-4,TRBD1,TGTGCCAGCAGTTTTCACCGGGACAGACCCTCGGATAATGAAAAACTGTTTTTT,CASSFHRDRPSDNEKLFF
TRBV6-2/TRBV6-3,-,TRBJ2-1,-,TGTGCCAGCAGTTACGCGGTCCTTTCGTCAAATGAGCAGTTCTTC,CASSYAVLSSNEQFF
TRBV12-3/TRBV12-4,-,TRBJ2-7,TRBD1,TGTGCCAGCAGCACCCGGGACAGGTGGAACTTCGAGCAGTACTTC,CASSTRDRWNFEQYF
TRBV6-5,few,TRBJ2-3,-,TGTGCCAGCCGCTTGGGACCCACCAGCACAGATACGCAGTATTTT,CASRLGPTSTDTQYF
TRBV30,-,TRBJ2-1,TRBD2,TGTGCCTGGGACCGGGGGGTGAGGGGTGGGCAGTTCTTC,CAWDRGVRGGQFF
TRBV2,many,TRBJ2-7,-,TGTGCCAGCAGTGAAAGGGGTGTCGGGGAGGCTTCCTTC,CASSERGVGEASF
TRBV15,few,TRBJ2-3,TRBD2,TGTGCCACCAGCAGAGACGGGACTAGCGGGGGCCCGTGGATACGCACAGATACGCAGTATTTT,CATSRDGTSGGPWIRTDTQYF
TRBV9,-,TRBJ2-3,-,TGTGCCAGCAGCGTAGGCCACACAGATACGCAGTATTTT,CASSVGHTDTQYF
TRBV7-9,few,TRBJ1-4,-,TGTGCCAGCAGCTTAGCTACCGGGGGAACTGAAAAACTGTTTTTT,CASSLATGGTEKLFF
TRBV20-1,few,TRBJ2-1,-,TGCAGTGCTAGAGCCTACGGGAGCTCCTACAATGAGCAGTTCTTC,CSARAYGSSYNEQFF
TRBV27,-,TRBJ1-6,-,TGTGCCAGCAGAGCTCGGGGGAGAAAACCCCTCCACTTT,CASRARGRKPLHF
TRBV11-2,-,TRBJ2-1,-,TGTGCCAGCAGCTCCCTTCGGCACAATGAGCAGTTCTTC,CASSSLRHNEQFF
TRBV29-1,few,TRBJ2-7,-,TGCAGCGTTAACTCCGGAACCAAGACGGGGGACGAGCAGTACTTC,CSVNSGTKTGDEQYF
TRBV28,few,TRBJ2-7,TRBD2,TGTGCCAGCAGTCAGACTAGCTCCTCCCCCCACGAGCAGTACTTC,CASSQTSSSPHEQYF